These 4 T cell receptor beta chains originate from one sample sequenced in a study of blood T cell repertoires in COVID-19 (TCRdb year 2020). Library preparation employed the immunoSEQ multiplex PCR assay. As stored in TCRdb, this immuneACCESS dataset retains in-frame rearrangements with V and J assigned. A fraction of the clones does not appear; measured against another copy, unresolved V genes explain less than half of the discrepancy, and the remainder lacks a known reason. Counted in this sample were fewer than 450,000 clones; about 87% of them appeared once. Around 12% of the sample is in the top ten clones. The sequencing input was peripheral blood. The source is a woman in her forties or fifties with COVID-19, enrolled during active disease.

CDR3 sequence (DNA): TGTGCCAGCAGTCCCGGGAGGGGGCCGAATCAGCCCCAGCATTTT. Translated, it gives CASSPGRGPNQPQHF. This chain joins TRBV2 and TRBJ1-5; 7 nucleotides align to TRBD1. The germline V gene encodes CDR1 SNHLY and CDR2 FYNNEI. This CDR3 contains 15 residues. The V segment lost 5 bases and the J segment 4 bases; nucleotides outside the gene matches: 8. Complete variable domain (other parts from reference TRBV2 and TRBJ1-5): EPEVTQTPSHQVTQMGQEVILRCVPISNHLYFYWYRQILGQKVEFLVSFYNNEISEKSEIFDDQFSVERPDGSNFTLKIRSTKLEDSAMYFCASSPGRGPNQPQHFGDGTRLSIL.

To note about this clone: The sample contains more than one DNA sequence encoding this CDR3. The chain combines TRBV9 with TRBJ2-7; 10 nucleotides align to TRBD1. The trim removed 0 bases at V and 4 bases at J, leaving 1 base unmatched. This CDR3 has 14 residues. From germline, CDR1 is SGDLS and CDR2 YYNGEE. The CDR3 here is CASSVGQGAYEQYF. CDR3 coding DNA: TGTGCCAGCAGCGTAGGACAGGGGGCGTACGAGCAGTACTTC.

This chain uses TRBV7-2 with TRBJ2-7, with 8 bases aligning to TRBD1. After removal of 4 bases from V and 7 bases from J, the junction contained 12 bases not matched to a gene. The CDR3 totals 15 residues. Germline V lookup: CDR1 SGHTA, CDR2 FQGNSA. CDR3 in DNA: TGTGCCAGCAGCTCCCGGACAGGGAGGAATGTAGAGCAGTACTTC. This sequence encodes CASSSRTGRNVEQYF.

This sequence joins TRBV25-1 and TRBJ2-5; perhaps TRBD1 as D (5 bases). The germline V gene encodes CDR1 MGHDK and CDR2 SYGVNS. The CDR3 has 13 amino acids. The V end lost 7 bases, the J end lost 4 bases, and 13 bases lay between the germline ends. Written as DNA, the CDR3 is TGTGCCAGCAACGGCCCCCAGGGAGAGACCCAGTACTTC. Translated, it gives CASNGPQGETQYF. Full variable domain (remainder filled in from reference TRBV25-1 and TRBJ2-5): EADIYQTPRYLVIGTGKKITLECSQTMGHDKMYWYQQDPGMELHLIHYSYGVNSTEKGDLSSESTVSRIRTEHFPLTLESARPSHTSQYLCASNGPQGETQYFGPGTRLLVL.